The 21 T cell receptor beta chains below come from one sample, sequenced in a study of blood T cell repertoires in COVID-19. The method was immunoSEQ multiplex PCR; TCRdb's version includes in-frame clones alone and lacks a portion of them. This sample yields a few hundred thousand clones, of which roughly 86% are seen a single time; roughly a tenth belongs to the top ten. The sequenced sample consisted of PBMCs or T cells enriched from blood (not recorded which). The receptors here all came from a woman between 25 and 40 years old who had recovered from COVID-19.

This chain connects TRBV5-4 to TRBJ1-2, with D uncertain. The V end was cut by 0 bases, the J end by 3 bases, with 9 bases between. Germline CDR1 is SGHNT and CDR2 is YYREEE (reference sequence). This CDR3 contains 14 residues. The CDR3 spells CASSLGGFYYGYTF. The CDR3 nucleotides read TGTGCCAGCAGCTTGGGTGGCTTTTACTATGGCTACACCTTC.

DNA for the CDR3: TGTGCCACCAGTGATTTTGACACCAACTATGGCTACACCTTC. It yields the protein CATSDFDTNYGYTF. V usage is TRBV24-1 and J usage is TRBJ1-2; D remains ambiguous. Trimming left V 1 base short and J 2 bases short, with 7 bases between. CDR3 size: 14 residues. The germline V gene has CDR1 KGHDR and CDR2 SFDVKD.

This rearrangement joins TRBV2 to TRBJ1-1; D uncertain. The germline V gene encodes CDR1 SNHLY and CDR2 FYNNEI. Trimming removed 4 bases from V and 0 bases from J, with 3 bases in between. The CDR3 length is 12 residues. As DNA, the CDR3 is TGTGCCAGCAGTGTATTGAACACTGAAGCTTTCTTT. Translation: CASSVLNTEAFF.

This chain connects TRBV9 to TRBJ2-1; 12 nucleotides match TRBD2. In germline, CDR1 is SGDLS, CDR2 YYNGEE. J was trimmed by 7 bases and V by 3 bases; bases with no gene match: 20. This CDR3 is 20 amino acids long. CDR3 region: CASSDRPLPLAGGPLNEQFF. In nucleotides, the CDR3 is TGTGCCAGCAGCGATAGGCCCCTCCCACTAGCGGGAGGCCCCCTAAATGAGCAGTTCTTC.

V gene TRBV11-2 combines with J gene TRBJ2-7, with D maybe TRBD2 (6 bases). CDR3 length: 16 amino acids. V was pared by 0 bases and J by 1 base, with 13 bases between. Germline V gene lookup returns CDR1 SGHAT and CDR2 FQNNGV. DNA for the CDR3: TGTGCCAGCAGCTTAGACGGGTGGGGGAGGTCCTACGAGCAGTACTTC. This gives the protein CASSLDGWGRSYEQYF.

The chain employs TRBV21-1 and TRBJ2-7; the DNA was not compared with TRBD1, the D call given in the table. TRBV21-1 is classified as a pseudogene. The CDR3 is made up of 15 amino acids. CDR3 amino acids: CASSKRTGGVYEQYF. In nucleotides, the CDR3 is TGTGCCAGCAGCAAAAGGACAGGGGGCGTCTACGAGCAGTACTTC.

Comments on this clone: At one of its ends the junction is not consistent with the germline gene, which may arise from a read error. The CDR3 DNA follows: TGTGCTAGCAGCTCAGGCAGGCCCTATCAAGAGACCCAGTACTTC. This encodes CASSSGRPYQETQYF. This chain links TRBV7-7 with TRBJ2-5; D remains unclear. This CDR3 comprises 15 residues. In germline, CDR1 is SSHAT, CDR2 FNYEAQ (reference sequence).

This chain uses TRBV7-9 with TRBJ2-1, with unresolved D. V shed 1 base and J shed 9 bases, with 10 bases lying between them. The CDR3 has 13 amino acids. Looked up from germline, CDR1 is SEHNR and CDR2 is FQNEAQ (reference sequence). CDR3 sequence reads: CASSLGDFPEQFF. The CDR3 nucleotides are TGTGCCAGCAGCTTAGGAGATTTTCCTGAGCAGTTCTTC. Drawing the rest from reference TRBV7-9 and TRBJ2-1, the complete variable domain is DTGVSQNPRHKITKRGQNVTFRCDPISEHNRLYWYRQTLGQGPEFLTYFQNEAQLEKSRLLSDRFSAERPKGSFSTLEIQRTEQGDSAMYLCASSLGDFPEQFFGPGTRLTVL.

The rearrangement uses TRBV10-3 and TRBJ2-1, with D perhaps TRBD2 (6 bases). The germline V and J ends were trimmed by 8 bases and 5 bases, with 7 bases remaining between them. The CDR3 sequence is 11 residues long. Germline assignment: CDR1 ENHRY and CDR2 SYGVKD. The chain's CDR3 is CAIWTNNEQFF. The CDR3 nucleotides are TGTGCCATCTGGACTAACAATGAGCAGTTCTTC.

The rearrangement joins TRBV2 to TRBJ2-6, with a weak D call TRBD2 (5 bases). Trimming removed 10 bases from V and 0 bases from J, with 16 bases in between. Per germline, CDR1 SNHLY and CDR2 FYNNEI. The CDR3 sequence is 16 residues long. CDR3 amino acids: CAITGLVRSGANVLTF. The CDR3 DNA is TGTGCCATAACCGGACTGGTTCGCTCTGGGGCCAACGTCCTGACTTTC.

The rearrangement links TRBV5-5 to TRBJ2-3; 10 bases align to TRBD2. In germline, CDR1 is SGHKS, CDR2 YYEKEE (reference sequence). CDR3 length: 18 residues. The ends lost 5 bases at V and 2 bases at J; junction bases unmatched: 14. The CDR3 nucleotides read TGTGCCAGCAGACTCGTTAGCGGGAGGCTGGCCGACACAGATACGCAGTATTTT. Translation gives CASRLVSGRLADTDTQYF.

The chain employs TRBV18 and TRBJ2-7; 12 nucleotides line up with TRBD2. This CDR3 comprises 21 residues. After removal of 8 bases from V and 0 bases from J, the junction contained 23 bases not matched to a gene. CDR1 is KGHSH, CDR2 LQKENI, per germline. In DNA form, the CDR3 reads TGTGCCAGCCGGACTAGCGGGATAAGATTAGCCCGAAATGAGAGCTCCTACGAGCAGTACTTC. Its protein is CASRTSGIRLARNESSYEQYF.

CDR3 sequence reads: CASSLGTGITGELFF. The CDR3 DNA reads as TGTGCCAGCAGCTTGGGGACAGGGATCACCGGGGAGCTGTTTTTT. The chain combines TRBV5-6 with TRBJ2-2; 8 bases match TRBD1. The CDR3 sequence is 15 residues long. Germline V gives CDR1 SGHDT, CDR2 YYEEEE. J lost 4 bases, V lost 0 bases, and 2 bases had no gene match. Complete variable domain (other parts from reference TRBV5-6 and TRBJ2-2): DAGVTQSPTHLIKTRGQQVTLRCSPKSGHDTVSWYQQALGQGPQFIFQYYEEEERQRGNFPDRFSGHQFPNYSSELNVNALLLGDSALYLCASSLGTGITGELFFGEGSRLTVL.

The chain couples TRBV9 to TRBJ1-2; TRBD1 matches 8 bases. This CDR3 region has 15 residues. V gave up 1 base and J gave up 2 bases; unmatched junction bases: 4. The V gene's germline CDR1 is SGDLS and CDR2 YYNGEE. The CDR3 region is CASSVRQGRNYGYTF. Here the CDR3 DNA reads TGTGCCAGCAGCGTAAGACAGGGGCGCAACTATGGCTACACCTTC.

The chain carries TRBV18 and TRBJ2-7, with 10 bases fitting TRBD1. The CDR3 is made up of 14 amino acids. Germline CDR1 reads KGHSH; CDR2 reads LQKENI. J lost 2 bases, V lost 5 bases, and 3 bases had no gene match. As DNA, the CDR3 is TGTGCCAGCTCAGTAGGACAGGGGGCCTACGAGCAGTACTTC. As protein: CASSVGQGAYEQYF.

This clone was counted once. This rearrangement joins TRBV6-5 to TRBJ1-2, with 11 bases lining up with TRBD1. The V gene's germline CDR1 is MNHEY and CDR2 SVGAGI. V lost 5 bases to trimming and J lost 5 bases; unmatched junction nucleotides: 4. CDR3 length: 14 amino acids. The CDR3 DNA is TGTGCCAGCAGTCCGGACAGGGGGCCATATGGCTACACCTTC. Translated: CASSPDRGPYGYTF.

The gene calls are TRBV21-1 and TRBJ2-7; the table's D gene call, TRBD1, was not cross checked with the DNA. TRBV21-1 represents a pseudogene. The CDR3 has 14 residues. CDR3 DNA: TGTGCCAGCACCTGGGACAGGGGGTTGATCGAGCAGTACTTC. Translated: CASTWDRGLIEQYF.

The rearrangement joins TRBV30 to TRBJ1-1; D is perhaps TRBD1 (6 bases). CDR1 and CDR2 (germline): GTSNPN, SVGIG (reference sequence). The CDR3 runs to 12 residues. Trimming shortened V by 1 base and J by 5 bases, and 8 bases separated the two germline ends. The CDR3 bases are TGTGCCTGGAGTGCCAGGGGTACTGAAGCTTTCTTT. As protein: CAWSARGTEAFF.

CDR3 protein: CASSLGPASNHYEQYF. For the CDR3, the DNA is TGTGCCAGCAGCTTAGGGCCAGCGTCGAATCACTACGAGCAGTACTTC. The chain uses TRBV7-2 and TRBJ2-7; the D is unclear. Germline V gene lookup returns CDR1 SGHTA and CDR2 FQGNSA. The length of the CDR3 is 16 residues. V was shortened by 1 base and J by 3 bases, with 16 bases between the two germline ends.

The chain has TRBV6-4 and TRBJ2-1; TRBD2 might be the D (6 bases). Germline V gives CDR1 MRHNA, CDR2 SNTAGT. The ends were cut back, 8 bases at V and 0 bases at J, with 11 bases in the middle. The CDR3 totals 14 residues. The CDR3 here is CASSGGSSYNEQFF. In DNA form, the CDR3 reads TGTGCCAGCTCAGGAGGGAGCTCCTACAATGAGCAGTTCTTC.

A few counts support this clone. The CDR3 here is CASSLNMADYGYTF. CDR3 DNA: TGTGCCAGTAGCCTTAATATGGCGGACTATGGCTACACCTTC. The gene calls are TRBV19 and TRBJ1-2, with D unresolved. The V end lost 6 bases, the J end lost 3 bases, and 14 bases lay between the germline ends. The CDR3 consists of 14 residues. In germline, CDR1 is LNHDA, CDR2 SQIVND (reference sequence).